This is a list of T cell receptor beta chains from one sample in a study of Ad26.COV2.S vaccination and SARS-CoV-2 variants. The method was immunoSEQ multiplex PCR; TCRdb's version includes in-frame clones alone and lacks a portion of them. The sample lists roughly 350,000 clones, about 87% occurring once. Sequenced material: peripheral blood, taken in a trial of Ad26.COV2.S vaccine versus placebo. The source of these receptors is a person between 18 and 59 years old who received the Ad26.COV2.S COVID-19 vaccine or a placebo. Both conserved end residues are part of each CDR3. The D gene is left open where the match is weak. Expanded clones get a size class; other rows say once, few or many, or leave the size out.

>NA|TRBV4-3|NA|TRBJ2-2
TGCGCCAGCAGCCAAGAGGTTGCCGGGATTGGCTGGATTAACACCGGGGAGCTGTTTTTT
CASSQEVAGIGWINTGELFF
>NA|TRBV9|NA|TRBJ2-1
TGTGCCAGCAGCGTCCCTAGACAAAATGAGCAGTTCTTC
CASSVPRQNEQFF
>TRBD2|TRBV15|few|TRBJ2-7
TGTGCCACCAGAACTAGCGGTGACTCCTACGAGCAGTACTTC
CATRTSGDSYEQYF
>NA|TRBV5-1|NA|TRBJ2-2
TGCGCCAGCAGCCCCTCCCCTAACACCGGGGAGCTGTTTTTT
CASSPSPNTGELFF
>NA|TRBV12-3/TRBV12-4|NA|TRBJ1-3
TGTGCCAGCAGTGTCCAGGAAGGAAACACCATATATTTT
CASSVQEGNTIYF
>NA|TRBV14|NA|TRBJ2-7
TGTGCCAGCAGCCCCTTCTCCTACGAGCAGTACTTC
CASSPFSYEQYF
>NA|TRBV18|NA|TRBJ1-1
TGTGCCAGCCTCAGAACGGACGGTCCTGAAGCTTTCTTT
CASLRTDGPEAFF
>TRBD1|TRBV7-8|NA|TRBJ2-7
TGTGCCAGCAGCCCGACAGGGGTTCCACTCTACGAGCAGTACTTC
CASSPTGVPLYEQYF
>TRBD1|TRBV7-3|NA|TRBJ2-1
TGTGCCAGCAGCTTATCCCCGGCGCCCGGACAGGGAAATGAGCAGTTCTTC
CASSLSPAPGQGNEQFF
>TRBD1|TRBV7-2|NA|TRBJ2-1
TGTGCCAGCAGCTTAAGTGGGACAGGGAGTGGACGCGAGCAGTTCTTC
CASSLSGTGSGREQFF
>NA|TRBV28|NA|TRBJ2-6
TGTGCCAGCAGTTCACACAGCTCTGGGGCCAACGTCCTGACTTTC
CASSSHSSGANVLTF
>TRBD1|TRBV7-3|NA|TRBJ2-5
TGTGCCAGCAGCATCCAAGGGACAGTCAAAGAGACCCAGTACTTC
CASSIQGTVKETQYF
>TRBD1|TRBV5-1|NA|TRBJ1-1
TGCGCCAGCAGCCCCGGGACAGAGAACACTGAAGCTTTCTTT
CASSPGTENTEAFF
>TRBD2|TRBV15|NA|TRBJ2-3
TGTGCCACCAGCAGAACCCCGGGACTAGCGGGAGGTCCAGATACGCAGTATTTT
CATSRTPGLAGGPDTQYF
>NA|TRBV4-2|NA|TRBJ1-3
TGTGCCAGCAGCCAAGAACGGGTCTCTCTTGGAAACACCATATATTTT
CASSQERVSLGNTIYF
>TRBD1|TRBV7-9|NA|TRBJ2-1
TGTGCCAGCAGCTTGGTAGAGGACAGGAGGTTCTTC
CASSLVEDRRFF
>NA|TRBV5-8|NA|TRBJ1-2
TGTGCCAGCAGCCCCTGGGACGGGAGCTACACCTTC
CASSPWDGSYTF
>TRBD1|TRBV4-2|NA|TRBJ1-2
TGTGCCAGCAGCCAGGGGACAGGGGAAAACTATGGCTACACCTTC
CASSQGTGENYGYTF
>NA|TRBV7-3|NA|TRBJ2-1
TGTGCCAGCAGCTTAGGCGGGACCCCCGTTTTAGTTGAGCAGTTCTTC
CASSLGGTPVLVEQFF
>NA|TRBV5-4|NA|TRBJ1-4
TGTGCCAGCAGCCCCCGGGGGGGGGCCGATGAAAAACTGTTTTTT
CASSPRGGADEKLFF
>TRBD1|TRBV28|NA|TRBJ1-6
TGTGCCAGCAGCCTACTGGACAGGGAAGCTTCACCCCTCCACTTT
CASSLLDREASPLHF
>NA|TRBV28|NA|TRBJ1-6
TGTGCCAGCAGTTTATTCCCCGACTCCTATAATTCACCCCTCCACTTT
CASSLFPDSYNSPLHF
>NA|TRBV7-6|NA|TRBJ2-2
TGTGCCAGCAGCTTAGAGGCGGGCAGGGCCACCGGGGAGCTGTTTTTT
CASSLEAGRATGELFF
>NA|TRBV15|NA|TRBJ2-5
TGTGCCACCCGGTACTTTCAAGGCCAAGAGACCCAGTACTTC
CATRYFQGQETQYF
>NA|TRBV28|NA|TRBJ1-4
TGTGCCAGCACCATCTGGGACGGTTATCCCTCAACTAATGAAAAACTGTTTTTT
CASTIWDGYPSTNEKLFF
>NA|TRBV19|NA|TRBJ1-1
TGTGCCAGTCGAGGATTTGAAGCTTTCTTT
CASRGFEAFF
>TRBD2|TRBV20-1|few|TRBJ2-7
TGCAGTGCTAGAGATGCGCGGGAGAGGGACTTC
CSARDARERDF
>NA|TRBV28|NA|TRBJ1-1
TGTGCCAGCAGTTTGTCCCAAATCCTACAGCTTGAAGCTTTCTTT
CASSLSQILQLEAFF